The clone carrying this T cell receptor (beta chain) was counted at least ten times. Its matching antigen is unknown. This record comes from a study of T cell repertoires in cytomegalovirus infection. Study-wide background: CMV epitopes, recently identified HLA-C-restricted and well-studied HLA-B-restricted, were used. The public TCR beta signatures pointed to both CMV infection and matching HLA type.

With 5 bases removed from V and 1 base from J, the gap between germline ends came to 14 bases. Germline V lookup: CDR1 SGHVS, CDR2 FQNEAQ. The CDR3 sequence is 16 residues long. Study-wide points: In two of eight donors, the top clonotype was HLA-C-restricted CMV-specific.

TCRdb passed the reads through MiXCR, listing each CDR3 protein once. The sample has roughly 570,000 distinct CDR3 sequences, around 40% seen once; the top ten hold 48%. The starting material was cultured PBMCs, obtained from culture after CMV antigen stimulation. The receptor was derived from a human donor in good health (CMV status not recorded). Some clones in this sample may be carry-over from other donors' samples. The chain has TRBV7-8 and TRBJ2-2; D not certain. The CDR3 loop reads CASSLGRALNTGELFF. CDR3 nucleotides: TGTGCCAGCAGCCTGGGTCGAGCACTGAACACCGGGGAGCTGTTTTTT.